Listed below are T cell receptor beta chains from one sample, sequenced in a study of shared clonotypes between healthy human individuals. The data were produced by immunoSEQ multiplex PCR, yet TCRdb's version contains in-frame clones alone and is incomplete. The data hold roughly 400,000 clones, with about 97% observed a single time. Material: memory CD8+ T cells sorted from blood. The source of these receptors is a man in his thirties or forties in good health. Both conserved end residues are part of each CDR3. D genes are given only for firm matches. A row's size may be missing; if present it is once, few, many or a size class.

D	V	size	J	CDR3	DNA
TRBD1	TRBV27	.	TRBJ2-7	CASSLRTGGGYEQYF	TGTGCCAGCAGTCTGCGGACAGGGGGGGGCTACGAGCAGTACTTC
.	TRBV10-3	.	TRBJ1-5	CAISDGRDQPQHF	TGTGCCATCAGTGACGGCAGGGATCAGCCCCAGCATTTT
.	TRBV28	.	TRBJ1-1	CASSSPRNTEAFF	TGTGCCAGCAGTTCCCCCAGGAACACTGAAGCTTTCTTT
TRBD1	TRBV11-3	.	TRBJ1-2	CASSPGQGSYGYTF	TGTGCCAGCAGCCCAGGACAGGGTAGCTATGGCTACACCTTC
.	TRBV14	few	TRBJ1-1	CASSAGGNTEAFF	TGTGCCAGCAGCGCAGGAGGAAACACTGAAGCTTTCTTT
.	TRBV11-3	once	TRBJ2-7	CASSLRGHYEQYF	TGTGCCAGCAGCTTAAGGGGCCACTACGAGCAGTACTTC
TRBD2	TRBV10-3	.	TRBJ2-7	CAISESAGGGEQYF	TGTGCCATCAGTGAGTCGGCGGGAGGGGGCGAGCAGTACTTC
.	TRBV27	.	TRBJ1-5	CASSTGSALSNQPQHF	TGTGCCAGCAGTACAGGGTCCGCCCTCAGCAATCAGCCCCAGCATTTT
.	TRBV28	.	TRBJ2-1	CASSLTAGLNYNEQFF	TGTGCCAGCAGTTTAACAGCCGGGCTAAACTACAATGAGCAGTTCTTC
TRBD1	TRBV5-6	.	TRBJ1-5	CASSFGGQVYSNQPQHF	TGTGCCAGCAGCTTTGGGGGACAGGTCTATAGCAATCAGCCCCAGCATTTT
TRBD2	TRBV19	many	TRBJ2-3	CASRTSGSTDTQYF	TGTGCCAGTAGGACTAGCGGGAGCACAGATACGCAGTATTTT
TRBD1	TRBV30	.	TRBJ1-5	CAWRGQNNQPQHF	TGTGCCTGGAGGGGACAGAACAATCAGCCCCAGCATTTT
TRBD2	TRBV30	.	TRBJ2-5	CAWGGLAGGRQETQYF	TGTGCCTGGGGGGGACTAGCGGGAGGGCGTCAAGAGACCCAGTACTTC
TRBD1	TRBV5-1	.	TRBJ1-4	CASSTDRKGLNEKLFF	TGCGCCAGCAGCACGGACAGGAAGGGGCTTAATGAAAAACTGTTTTTT
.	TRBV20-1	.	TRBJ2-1	CSALKSHEQFF	TGCAGTGCTCTAAAAAGCCATGAGCAGTTCTTC
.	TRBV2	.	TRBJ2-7	CASTRDPYEQYF	TGTGCCAGCACAAGGGACCCATACGAGCAGTACTTC
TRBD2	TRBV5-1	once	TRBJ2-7	CASSLVLAGGEQYF	TGCGCCAGCAGCTTGGTGCTAGCGGGAGGAGAGCAGTACTTC
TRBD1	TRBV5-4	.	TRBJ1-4	CASSSGQTNEKLFF	TGTGCCAGCAGCTCGGGACAGACTAATGAAAAACTGTTTTTT
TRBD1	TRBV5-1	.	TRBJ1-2	CASSFTGQGGYTF	TGCGCCAGCAGCTTCACAGGACAGGGTGGCTACACCTTC
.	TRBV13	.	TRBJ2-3	CASSHLGPGSDTQYF	TGTGCCAGCAGCCACCTTGGGCCGGGCTCAGATACGCAGTATTTT
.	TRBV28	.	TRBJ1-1	CASTTRGNTEAFF	TGTGCCAGCACTACTCGGGGGAACACTGAAGCTTTCTTT
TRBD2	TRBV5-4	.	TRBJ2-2	CASSFLAGRGTGELFF	TGTGCCAGCAGTTTTTTAGCGGGAAGAGGAACCGGGGAGCTGTTTTTT
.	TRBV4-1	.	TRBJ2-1	CASSQARVQDNEQFF	TGCGCCAGCAGCCAAGCTAGGGTACAAGACAATGAGCAGTTCTTC
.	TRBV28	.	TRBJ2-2	CASSITSPGELFF	TGTGCCAGCAGTATCACCTCACCCGGGGAGCTGTTTTTT
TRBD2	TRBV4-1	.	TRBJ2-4	CASSQARLAGIQYF	TGCGCCAGCAGCCAAGCCAGACTAGCGGGCATTCAGTACTTC
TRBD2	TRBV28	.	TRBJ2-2	CASTAGDTGELFF	TGTGCCAGCACGGCGGGGGACACCGGGGAGCTGTTTTTT
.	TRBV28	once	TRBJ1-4	CASSRGFHRVEEKLFF	TGTGCCAGCAGTCGGGGGTTTCACAGGGTGGAAGAAAAACTGTTTTTT
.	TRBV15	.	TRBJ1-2	CATSGRNRRGYTF	TGTGCCACCAGCGGACGAAACCGCCGGGGCTACACCTTC
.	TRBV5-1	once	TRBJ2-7	CASSLVGSATYEQYF	TGCGCCAGCAGCTTGGTGGGGTCGGCAACCTACGAGCAGTACTTC
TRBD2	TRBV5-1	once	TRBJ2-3	CASSLGTSSYPIASTDTQYF	TGCGCCAGCAGCTTGGGGACTAGCAGTTACCCTATAGCTAGCACAGATACGCAGTATTTT
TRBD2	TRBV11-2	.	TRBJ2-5	CASSLRASGRAGETQYF	TGTGCCAGCAGCTTACGGGCTAGCGGGAGGGCGGGGGAGACCCAGTACTTC
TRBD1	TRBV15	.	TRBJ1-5	CATSRGTGGNQPQHF	TGTGCCACCAGCAGAGGGACAGGGGGCAATCAGCCCCAGCATTTT
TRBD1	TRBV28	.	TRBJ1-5	CASWTGLEWNQPQHF	TGTGCCAGCTGGACAGGTCTTGAGTGGAATCAGCCCCAGCATTTT
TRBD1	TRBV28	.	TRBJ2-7	CASSHSGTGGYEQYF	TGTGCCAGCAGTCATTCCGGGACAGGGGGCTACGAGCAGTACTTC
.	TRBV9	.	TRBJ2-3	CASSAGGDTQYF	TGTGCCAGCAGCGCCGGGGGAGATACGCAGTATTTT
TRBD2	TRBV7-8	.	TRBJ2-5	CASSLQLARAETQYF	TGTGCCAGCAGCTTACAACTAGCGAGGGCAGAGACCCAGTACTTC
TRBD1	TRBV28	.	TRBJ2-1	CASSPGTGDRREQFF	TGTGCCAGCAGTCCGGGGACAGGGGACCGCCGTGAGCAGTTCTTC
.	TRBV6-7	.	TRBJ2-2	CASSYYSGRDTGELFF	TGTGCCAGCAGTTACTATTCGGGCCGGGACACCGGGGAGCTGTTTTTT
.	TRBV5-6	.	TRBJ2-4	CASSLSSLAKNIQYF	TGTGCCAGCAGCCTATCATCTCTAGCCAAAAACATTCAGTACTTC
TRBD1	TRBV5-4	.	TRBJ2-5	CASSLDRQGAWETQYF	TGTGCCAGCAGCTTGGATCGACAGGGGGCATGGGAGACCCAGTACTTC
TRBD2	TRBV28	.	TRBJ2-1	CASSTGTSFREQFF	TGTGCCAGCAGTACCGGGACTAGTTTTCGGGAGCAGTTCTTC
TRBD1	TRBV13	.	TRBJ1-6	CASSFTGTGNSPLHF	TGTGCCAGCAGCTTTACCGGGACAGGGAATTCACCCCTCCACTTT
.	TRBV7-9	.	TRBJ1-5	CASSLAGVGNQPQHF	TGTGCCAGCAGCTTAGCAGGGGTCGGCAATCAGCCCCAGCATTTT
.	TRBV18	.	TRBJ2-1	CASFPRLLDPHEQFF	TGTGCCAGCTTCCCGAGATTACTGGACCCCCATGAGCAGTTCTTC
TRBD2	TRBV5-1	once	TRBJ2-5	CASSLERGGEETQYF	TGCGCCAGCAGCTTGGAGCGGGGCGGAGAAGAGACCCAGTACTTC
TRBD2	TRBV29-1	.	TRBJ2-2	CSVKTSGRGTGELFF	TGCAGCGTAAAAACTAGCGGGAGGGGTACCGGGGAGCTGTTTTTT
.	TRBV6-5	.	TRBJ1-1	CASYQGPNTEAFF	TGTGCCAGCTATCAGGGTCCGAACACTGAAGCTTTCTTT
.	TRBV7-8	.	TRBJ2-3	CASSPRTSSVDTQYF	TGTGCCAGCAGCCCACGAACTAGTTCGGTGGATACGCAGTATTTT
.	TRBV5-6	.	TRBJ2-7	CASSAGPLDEQYF	TGTGCCAGCAGCGCGGGCCCCCTGGACGAGCAGTACTTC
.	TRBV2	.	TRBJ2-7	CARGTSYEQYF	TGTGCCAGAGGGACTTCCTACGAGCAGTACTTC
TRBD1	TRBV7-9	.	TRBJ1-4	CASSRTGGNEKLFF	TGTGCCAGCAGCCGGACAGGGGGTAATGAAAAACTGTTTTTT
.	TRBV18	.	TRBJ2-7	CASLPGTGNEQYF	TGTGCCAGCCTTCCAGGGACGGGAAACGAGCAGTACTTC
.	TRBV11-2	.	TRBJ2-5	CASSLVLGVGETQYF	TGTGCCAGCAGCTTAGTTCTGGGGGTGGGTGAGACCCAGTACTTC
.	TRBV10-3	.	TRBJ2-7	CAISEKGSGVHEQYF	TGTGCCATCAGTGAAAAGGGGTCGGGAGTACACGAGCAGTACTTC
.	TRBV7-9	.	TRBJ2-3	CASSLASGSTDTQYF	TGTGCCAGCAGCTTAGCTAGCGGTAGCACAGATACGCAGTATTTT
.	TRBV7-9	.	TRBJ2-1	CASSPLGSEQFF	TGTGCCAGCAGCCCCCTGGGGAGCGAGCAGTTCTTC
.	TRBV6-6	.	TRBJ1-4	CASSYFGDSGAKLFF	TGTGCCAGCAGTTACTTTGGGGACTCTGGGGCAAAACTGTTTTTT
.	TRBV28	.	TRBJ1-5	CASSLGVSNQPQHF	TGTGCCAGCAGTTTAGGGGTAAGCAATCAGCCCCAGCATTTT